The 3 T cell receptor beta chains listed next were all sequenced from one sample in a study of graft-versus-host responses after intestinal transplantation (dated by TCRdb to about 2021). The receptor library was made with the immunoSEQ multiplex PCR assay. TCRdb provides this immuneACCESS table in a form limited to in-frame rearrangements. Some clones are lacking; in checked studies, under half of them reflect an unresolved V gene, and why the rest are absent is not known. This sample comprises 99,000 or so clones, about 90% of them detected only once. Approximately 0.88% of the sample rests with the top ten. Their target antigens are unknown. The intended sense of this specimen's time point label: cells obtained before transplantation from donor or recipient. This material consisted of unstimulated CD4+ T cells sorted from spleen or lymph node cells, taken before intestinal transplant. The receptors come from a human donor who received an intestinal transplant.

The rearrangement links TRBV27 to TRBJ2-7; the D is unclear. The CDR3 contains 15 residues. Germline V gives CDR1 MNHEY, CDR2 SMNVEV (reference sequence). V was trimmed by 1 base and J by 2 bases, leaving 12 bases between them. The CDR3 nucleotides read TGTGCCAGCAGTTTATATCCGACGACCCCCTACGAGCAGTACTTC. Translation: CASSLYPTTPYEQYF.

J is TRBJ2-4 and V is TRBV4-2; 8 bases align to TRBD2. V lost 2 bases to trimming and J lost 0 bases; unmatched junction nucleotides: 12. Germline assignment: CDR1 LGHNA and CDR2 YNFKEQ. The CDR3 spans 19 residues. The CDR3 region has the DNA TGTGCCAGCAGCCAAATCGGGGGGGCCGAGGGAGTAGCCAAAAACATTCAGTACTTC. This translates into CASSQIGGAEGVAKNIQYF.

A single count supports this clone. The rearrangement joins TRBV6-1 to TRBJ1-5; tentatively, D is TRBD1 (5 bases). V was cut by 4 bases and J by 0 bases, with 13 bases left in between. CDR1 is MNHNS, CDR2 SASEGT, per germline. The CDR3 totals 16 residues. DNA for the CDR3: TGTGCCAGCAGTGGATTACAGGTTTATAGCAATCAGCCCCAGCATTTT. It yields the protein CASSGLQVYSNQPQHF.